This TCR beta chain emerged from a study of T cell repertoires in cytomegalovirus infection. Study-wide findings and caveats: Using cumulative public TCR beta family frequency, the authors identified those who carried CMV together with the relevant HLA. Ex vivo, HLA-C-restricted CMV-specific TCR beta clonotypes prevailed over the rest of the response.

TCRdb re-derived calls from the reads in MiXCR, one entry per CDR3 protein. The sample includes about 830,000 distinct CDR3 sequences, over 25% of them seen just once. The CDR3 totals 15 residues. The V segment lost 2 bases and the J segment 8 bases; nucleotides outside the gene matches: 11. Germline CDR1 is MNHEY and CDR2 is SVGEGT. As concerns this clonotype: Its target is unknown.

This sequence was found in a human donor in good health (CMV status not recorded). Some clones in this sample may be carry-over from other donors' samples. The chain recombines TRBV6-2 or TRBV6-3 with TRBJ1-2; 7 nucleotides line up with TRBD1. This specimen was cultured CD8+ T cells from PBMCs, taken from culture after CMV antigen stimulation. CDR3 sequence (DNA): TGTGCCAGCAGTTACGTGAACAGGGGAAGAGGGGGCTACACCTTC. Encoded protein: CASSYVNRGRGGYTF.